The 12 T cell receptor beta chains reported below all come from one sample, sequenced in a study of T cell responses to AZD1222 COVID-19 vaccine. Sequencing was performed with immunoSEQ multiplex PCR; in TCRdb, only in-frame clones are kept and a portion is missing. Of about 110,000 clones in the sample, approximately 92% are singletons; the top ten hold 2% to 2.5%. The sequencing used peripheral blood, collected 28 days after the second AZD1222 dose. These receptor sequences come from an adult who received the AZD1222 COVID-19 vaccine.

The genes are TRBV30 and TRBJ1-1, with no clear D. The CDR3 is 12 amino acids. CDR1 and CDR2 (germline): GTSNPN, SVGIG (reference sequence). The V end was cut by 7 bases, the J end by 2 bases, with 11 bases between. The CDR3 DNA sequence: TGTGCCTACACCGGGCCAAACACTGAAGCTTTCTTT. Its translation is CAYTGPNTEAFF.

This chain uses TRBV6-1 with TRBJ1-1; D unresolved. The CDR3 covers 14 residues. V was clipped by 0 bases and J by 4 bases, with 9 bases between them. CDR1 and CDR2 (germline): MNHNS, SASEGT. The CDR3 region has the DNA TGTGCCAGCAGTGAAGCTCCACTCAGCACTGAAGCTTTCTTT. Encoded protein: CASSEAPLSTEAFF.

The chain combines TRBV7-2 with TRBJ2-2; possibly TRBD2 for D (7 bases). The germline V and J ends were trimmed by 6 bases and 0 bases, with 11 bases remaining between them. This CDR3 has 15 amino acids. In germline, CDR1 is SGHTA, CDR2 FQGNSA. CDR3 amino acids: CASRGGASNTGELFF. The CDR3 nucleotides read TGTGCCAGCAGAGGGGGGGCTTCGAACACCGGGGAGCTGTTTTTT.

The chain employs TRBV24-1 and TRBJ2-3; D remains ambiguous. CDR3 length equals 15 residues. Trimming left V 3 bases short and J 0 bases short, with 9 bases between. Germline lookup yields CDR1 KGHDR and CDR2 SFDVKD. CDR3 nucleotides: TGTGCCACCAGTGATCTGAGAACTAGCACAGATACGCAGTATTTT. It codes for CATSDLRTSTDTQYF.

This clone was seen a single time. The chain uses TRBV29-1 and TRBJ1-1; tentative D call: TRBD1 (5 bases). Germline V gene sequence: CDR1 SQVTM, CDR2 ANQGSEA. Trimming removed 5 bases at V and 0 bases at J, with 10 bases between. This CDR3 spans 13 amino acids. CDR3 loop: CSVYGAVNTEAFF. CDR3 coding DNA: TGCAGCGTTTACGGGGCCGTGAACACTGAAGCTTTCTTT.

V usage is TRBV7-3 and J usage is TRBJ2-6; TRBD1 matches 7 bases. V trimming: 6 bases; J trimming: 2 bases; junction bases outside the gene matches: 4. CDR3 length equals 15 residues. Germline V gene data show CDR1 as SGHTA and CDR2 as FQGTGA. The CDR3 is CASSQTGTGANVLTF. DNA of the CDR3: TGTGCCAGCAGTCAGACAGGGACTGGGGCCAACGTCCTGACTTTC.

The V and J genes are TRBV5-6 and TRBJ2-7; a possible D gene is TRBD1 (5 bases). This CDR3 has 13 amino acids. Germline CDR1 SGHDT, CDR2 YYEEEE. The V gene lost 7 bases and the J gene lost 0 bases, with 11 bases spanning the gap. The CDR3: CASVHRSSYEQYF. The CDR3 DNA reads TGTGCCAGCGTGCACAGGAGCTCCTACGAGCAGTACTTC.

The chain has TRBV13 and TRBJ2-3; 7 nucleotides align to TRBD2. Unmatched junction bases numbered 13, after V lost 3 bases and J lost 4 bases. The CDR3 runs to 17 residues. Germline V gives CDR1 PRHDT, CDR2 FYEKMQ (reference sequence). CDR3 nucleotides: TGTGCCAGCAGCTTGTCCGAAGCGGGGTGGCAGTCAGATACGCAGTATTTT. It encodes CASSLSEAGWQSDTQYF.

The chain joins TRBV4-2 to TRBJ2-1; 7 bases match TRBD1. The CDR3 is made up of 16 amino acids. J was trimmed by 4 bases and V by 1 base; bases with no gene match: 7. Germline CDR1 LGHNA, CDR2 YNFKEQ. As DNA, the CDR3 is TGTGCCAGCAGCCAAGCGGGTCAGGGGGTTTACAATGAGCAGTTCTTC. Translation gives CASSQAGQGVYNEQFF.

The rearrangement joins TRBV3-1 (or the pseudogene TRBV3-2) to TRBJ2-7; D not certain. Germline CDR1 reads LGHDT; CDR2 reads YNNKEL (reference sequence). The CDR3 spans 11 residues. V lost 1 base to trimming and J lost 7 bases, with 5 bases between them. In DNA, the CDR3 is TGTGCCAGCAGCCAAGTGGATGAGCAGTACTTC. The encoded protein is CASSQVDEQYF.

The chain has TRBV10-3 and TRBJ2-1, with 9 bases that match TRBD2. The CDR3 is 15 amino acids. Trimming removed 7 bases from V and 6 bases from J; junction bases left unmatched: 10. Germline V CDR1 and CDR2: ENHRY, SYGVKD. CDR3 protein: CAITDAKRGANEQFF. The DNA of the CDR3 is TGTGCCATCACGGATGCCAAGCGGGGGGCCAATGAGCAGTTCTTC.

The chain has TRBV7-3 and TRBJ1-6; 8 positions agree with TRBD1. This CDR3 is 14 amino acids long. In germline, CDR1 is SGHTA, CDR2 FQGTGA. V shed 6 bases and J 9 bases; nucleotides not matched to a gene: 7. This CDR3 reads CASSYGTGLSPLHF. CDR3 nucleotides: TGTGCCAGCAGTTACGGGACAGGCCTTTCACCCCTCCACTTT. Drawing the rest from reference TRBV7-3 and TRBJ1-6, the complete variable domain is GAGVSQTPSNKVTEKGKYVELRCDPISGHTALYWYRQSLGQGPEFLIYFQGTGAADDSGLPNDRFFAVRPEGSVSTLKIQRTERGDSAVYLCASSYGTGLSPLHFGNGTRLTVT.